This T cell receptor (beta chain) emerged from a study of T cell clonality in common variable immunodeficiency. Study-wide results and caveats: Patient heterogeneity in the CVID cohort limited correlations between repertoire features and clinical complications. Compared with controls, CVID subjects had fewer shared TCRbeta clones.

This clone was counted ten times or more. Its antigen is unknown. The read halts 3 residues ahead of the CDR3 end, with the missing end drawn from the germline J gene. Only in-frame clones appear in the TCRdb table, and some are missing; sequencing was by immunoSEQ multiplex PCR. The repertoire consists of roughly 48,000 clones, none detected only once. This CDR3 is 15 amino acids long. V trimming: 1 base; J trimming: 6 bases; junction bases outside the gene matches: 7. CDR1 is LNHNV, CDR2 YYDKDF, per germline (reference sequence). V usage is TRBV15 and J usage is TRBJ2-7, with 9 bases fitting TRBD1. The specimen was peripheral blood mononuclear cells. The receptor comes from a person aged 18 to 70 in good health. Partial CDR3 DNA: TGTGCCACCAGCAGAGCCGGGACAGGGACGGTCGAG. It translates to CATSRAGTGTVE. The CDR3 reads in full as CATSRAGTGTVEQYF.